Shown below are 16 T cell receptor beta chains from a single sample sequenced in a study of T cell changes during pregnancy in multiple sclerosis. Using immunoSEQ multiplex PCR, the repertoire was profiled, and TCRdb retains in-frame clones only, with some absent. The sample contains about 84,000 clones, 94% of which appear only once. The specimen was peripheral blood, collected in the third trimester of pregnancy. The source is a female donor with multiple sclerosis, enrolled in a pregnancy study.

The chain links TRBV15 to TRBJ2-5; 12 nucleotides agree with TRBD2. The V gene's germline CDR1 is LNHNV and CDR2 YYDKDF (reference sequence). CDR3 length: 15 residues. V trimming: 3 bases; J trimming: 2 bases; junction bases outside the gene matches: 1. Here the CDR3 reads CATSSGTSGQETQYF. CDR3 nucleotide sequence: TGTGCCACCAGCAGTGGGACTAGCGGGCAAGAGACCCAGTACTTC.

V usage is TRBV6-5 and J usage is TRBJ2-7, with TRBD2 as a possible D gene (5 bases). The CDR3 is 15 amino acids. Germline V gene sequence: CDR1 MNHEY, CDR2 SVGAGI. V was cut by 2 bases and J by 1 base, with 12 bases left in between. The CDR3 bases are TGTGCCAGCAGTTACGGTGGGGTAGCGTCCTACGAGCAGTACTTC. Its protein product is CASSYGGVASYEQYF.

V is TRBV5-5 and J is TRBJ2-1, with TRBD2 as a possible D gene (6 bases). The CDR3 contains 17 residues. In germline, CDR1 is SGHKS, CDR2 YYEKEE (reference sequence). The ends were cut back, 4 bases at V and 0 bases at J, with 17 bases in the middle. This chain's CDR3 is CASSLSPLASSYNEQFF. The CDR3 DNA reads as TGTGCCAGCAGCCTCTCCCCACTAGCCTCCTCCTACAATGAGCAGTTCTTC.

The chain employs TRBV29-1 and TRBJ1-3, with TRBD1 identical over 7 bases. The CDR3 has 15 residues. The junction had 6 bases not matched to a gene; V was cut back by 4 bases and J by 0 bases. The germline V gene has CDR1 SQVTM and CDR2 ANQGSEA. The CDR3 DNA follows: TGCAGCGTTGGGGGGACAGCCTACTCTGGAAACACCATATATTTT. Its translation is CSVGGTAYSGNTIYF.

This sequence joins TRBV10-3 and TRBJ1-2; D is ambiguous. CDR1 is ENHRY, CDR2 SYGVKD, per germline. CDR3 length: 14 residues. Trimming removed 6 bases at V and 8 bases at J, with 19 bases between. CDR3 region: CAISLLGPIEGYTF. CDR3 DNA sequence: TGTGCCATCAGCCTTCTTGGTCCCATAGAGGGCTACACCTTC.

This chain's CDR3 is CASSLEGRGGNEKLFF. CDR3 sequence (DNA): TGCGCCAGCAGCTTGGAAGGGAGGGGAGGAAATGAAAAACTGTTTTTT. The chain carries TRBV5-1 and TRBJ1-4; TRBD1 might be the D (5 bases). Trimming left V 0 bases short and J 5 bases short, with 14 bases between. The CDR3 length is 16 residues. Germline CDR1 reads SGHRS; CDR2 reads YFSETQ.

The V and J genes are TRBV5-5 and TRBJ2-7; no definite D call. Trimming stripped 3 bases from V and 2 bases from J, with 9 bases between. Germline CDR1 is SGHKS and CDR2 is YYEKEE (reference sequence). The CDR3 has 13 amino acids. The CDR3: CASSSDMTYEQYF. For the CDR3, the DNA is TGTGCCAGCAGCTCCGACATGACCTACGAGCAGTACTTC. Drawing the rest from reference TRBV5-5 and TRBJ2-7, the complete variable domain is DAGVTQSPTHLIKTRGQQVTLRCSPISGHKSVSWYQQVLGQGPQFIFQYYEKEERGRGNFPDRFSARQFPNYSSELNVNALLLGDSALYLCASSSDMTYEQYFGPGTRLTVT.

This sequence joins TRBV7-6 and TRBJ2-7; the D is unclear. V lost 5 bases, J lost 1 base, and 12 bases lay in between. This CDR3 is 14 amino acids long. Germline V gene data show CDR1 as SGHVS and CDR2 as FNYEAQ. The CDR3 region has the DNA TGTGCCAGCAGCCTACAAGGAGAATCCTACGAGCAGTACTTC. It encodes CASSLQGESYEQYF.

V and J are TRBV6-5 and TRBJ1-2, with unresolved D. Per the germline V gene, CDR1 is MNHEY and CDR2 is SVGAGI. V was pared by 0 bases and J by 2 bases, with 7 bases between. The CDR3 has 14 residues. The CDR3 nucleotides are TGTGCCAGCAGTTACTCGAGAGGGAACTATGGCTACACCTTC. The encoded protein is CASSYSRGNYGYTF.

The CDR3 region is CASSVITGSLEAFF. The CDR3, as DNA: TGTGCCAGCAGCGTGATTACAGGGAGTCTGGAAGCTTTCTTT. The chain is built from TRBV9 and TRBJ1-1; tentative D call: TRBD1 (6 bases). The CDR3 runs to 14 residues. Trimming left V 2 bases short and J 8 bases short, with 16 bases between. Germline values: CDR1 SGDLS, CDR2 YYNGEE.

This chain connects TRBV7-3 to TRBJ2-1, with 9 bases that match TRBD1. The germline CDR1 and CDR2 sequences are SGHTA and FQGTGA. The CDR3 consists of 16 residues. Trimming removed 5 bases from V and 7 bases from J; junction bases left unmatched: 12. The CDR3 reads CASSPGDRVILNEQFF. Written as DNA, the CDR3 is TGTGCCAGCAGCCCGGGGGACAGGGTAATTTTAAATGAGCAGTTCTTC.

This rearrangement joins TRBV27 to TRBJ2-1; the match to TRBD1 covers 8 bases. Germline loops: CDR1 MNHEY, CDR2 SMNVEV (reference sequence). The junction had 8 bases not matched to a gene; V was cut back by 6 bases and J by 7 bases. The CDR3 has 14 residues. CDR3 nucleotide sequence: TGTGCCAGCAGGGGGGACAGGCGTTTGAATGAGCAGTTCTTC. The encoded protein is CASRGDRRLNEQFF.

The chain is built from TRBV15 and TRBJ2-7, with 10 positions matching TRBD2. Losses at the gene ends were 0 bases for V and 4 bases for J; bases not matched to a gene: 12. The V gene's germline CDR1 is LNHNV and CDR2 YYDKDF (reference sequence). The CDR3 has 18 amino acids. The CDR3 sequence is CATSREGLAGGERYEQYF. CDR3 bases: TGTGCCACCAGCAGAGAAGGTTTAGCGGGGGGCGAAAGGTACGAGCAGTACTTC.

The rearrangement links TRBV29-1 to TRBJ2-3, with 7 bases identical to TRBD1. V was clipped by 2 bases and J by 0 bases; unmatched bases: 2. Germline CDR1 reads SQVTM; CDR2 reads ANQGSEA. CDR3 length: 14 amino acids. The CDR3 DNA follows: TGCAGCGTTGAACCGACAGGGAGCACAGATACGCAGTATTTT. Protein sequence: CSVEPTGSTDTQYF.

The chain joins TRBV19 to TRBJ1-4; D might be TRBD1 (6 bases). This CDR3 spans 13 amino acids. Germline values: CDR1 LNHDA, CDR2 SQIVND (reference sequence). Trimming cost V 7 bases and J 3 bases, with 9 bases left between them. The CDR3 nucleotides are TGTGCCAGTAAACGGACAGCTAATGAAAAACTGTTTTTT. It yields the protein CASKRTANEKLFF.

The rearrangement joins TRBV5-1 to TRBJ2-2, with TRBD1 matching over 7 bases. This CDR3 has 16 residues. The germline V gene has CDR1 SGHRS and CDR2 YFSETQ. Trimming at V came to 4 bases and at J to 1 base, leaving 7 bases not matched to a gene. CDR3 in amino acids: CASSGPGTVNTGELFF. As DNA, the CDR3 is TGCGCCAGCAGCGGACCCGGGACAGTGAACACCGGGGAGCTGTTTTTT.